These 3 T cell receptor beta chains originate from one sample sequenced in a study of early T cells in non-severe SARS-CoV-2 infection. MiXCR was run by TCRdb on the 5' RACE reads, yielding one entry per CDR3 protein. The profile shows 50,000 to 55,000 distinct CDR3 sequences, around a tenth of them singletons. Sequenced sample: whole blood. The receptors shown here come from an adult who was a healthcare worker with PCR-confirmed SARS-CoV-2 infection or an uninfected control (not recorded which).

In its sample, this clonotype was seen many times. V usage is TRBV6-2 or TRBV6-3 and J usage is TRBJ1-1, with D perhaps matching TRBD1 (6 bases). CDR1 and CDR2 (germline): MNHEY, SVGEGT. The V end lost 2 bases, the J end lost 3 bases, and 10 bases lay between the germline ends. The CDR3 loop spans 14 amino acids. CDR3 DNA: TGTGCCAGCAGTTACGGCGGGGGCGACACTGAAGCTTTCTTT. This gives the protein CASSYGGGDTEAFF.

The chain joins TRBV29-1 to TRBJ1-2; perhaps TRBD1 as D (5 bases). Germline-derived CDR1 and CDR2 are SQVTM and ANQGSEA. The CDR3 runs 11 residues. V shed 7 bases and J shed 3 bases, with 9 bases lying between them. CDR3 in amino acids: CSADSYYGYTF. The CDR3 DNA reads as TGCAGCGCTGACAGCTACTATGGCTACACCTTC.

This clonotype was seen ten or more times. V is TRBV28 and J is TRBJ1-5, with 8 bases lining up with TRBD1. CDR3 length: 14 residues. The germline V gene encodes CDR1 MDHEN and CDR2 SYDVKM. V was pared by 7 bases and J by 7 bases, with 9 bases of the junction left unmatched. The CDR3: CASNGAQGAQPQHF. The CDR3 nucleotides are TGTGCCAGCAACGGTGCGCAGGGGGCGCAGCCCCAGCATTTT. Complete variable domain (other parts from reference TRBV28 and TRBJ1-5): DVKVTQSSRYLVKRTGEKVFLECVQDMDHENMFWYRQDPGLGLRLIYFSYDVKMKEKGDIPEGYSVSREKKERFSLILESASTNQTSMYLCASNGAQGAQPQHFGDGTRLSIL.